The next 16 T cell receptor beta chains were all read from a single sample in a study of blood T cells in healthy people across ages. With a J-beta primer mix and a sample-barcoded 5' primer, a second PCR ran about 6 to 11 cycles. TCRdb reprocessed the 5' RACE reads via MiXCR and lists one record per CDR3 protein. The data show about 1.1 million distinct CDR3 sequences, with more than 30% seen just once and about an eighth held by the top ten. Sequenced material: blood. The receptors derive from a man aged 18 to 30 in good health.

This clonotype has only a few counts. The chain couples TRBV11-2 to TRBJ1-1; D is undetermined. With 2 bases removed from V and 0 bases from J, the gap between germline ends came to 10 bases. There are 15 residues in the CDR3. CDR1 and CDR2 from the germline V gene are SGHAT and FQNNGV. As DNA, the CDR3 is TGTGCCAGCAGCTTATCCCGACGGCTGAACACTGAAGCTTTCTTT. Protein sequence: CASSLSRRLNTEAFF.

V and J are TRBV12-3 or TRBV12-4 and TRBJ1-1; D gene ambiguous. CDR3 length equals 14 residues. V was cut by 5 bases and J by 2 bases, with 12 bases left in between. CDR3 nucleotides: TGTGCCAGCAGTCCTGACATGGGCAACACTGAAGCTTTCTTT. Translation gives CASSPDMGNTEAFF.

The chain combines TRBV7-9 with TRBJ2-7; TRBD2 agrees at 10 bases. This CDR3 comprises 15 residues. Trimming cost V 5 bases and J 7 bases; bases outside gene matches: 11. The germline gives CDR1 SEHNR, CDR2 FQNEAQ (reference sequence). CDR3 region: CASSTRLAGEHEQYF. The CDR3 DNA follows: TGTGCCAGCAGCACCAGGCTAGCGGGGGAGCATGAGCAGTACTTC.

This rearrangement joins TRBV4-3 to TRBJ2-5, with TRBD2 as a possible D gene (5 bases). The CDR3 is 14 residues long. Per germline, CDR1 LGHNA and CDR2 YSLEER. V was trimmed by 0 bases and J by 5 bases, leaving 10 bases between them. Here the CDR3 reads CASSQETRRETQYF. In DNA form, the CDR3 reads TGCGCCAGCAGCCAAGAGACGCGGAGGGAGACCCAGTACTTC.

The V call is TRBV20-1, the J call TRBJ2-1, with 7 positions matching TRBD2. Germline CDR1 DFQATT, CDR2 SNEGSKA (reference sequence). J was trimmed by 10 bases and V by 5 bases; bases with no gene match: 5. The CDR3 contains 11 residues. The CDR3 DNA follows: TGCAGTGCTCTGGGCGGGAGCGAGCAGTTCTTC. It codes for CSALGGSEQFF.

The chain joins TRBV13 to TRBJ1-2; D is unclear. V was clipped by 1 base and J by 2 bases, with 11 bases between them. This CDR3 comprises 15 residues. Germline V lookup: CDR1 PRHDT, CDR2 FYEKMQ (reference sequence). The CDR3 DNA sequence: TGTGCCAGCAGCTTAGCAGATACTTCCAACTATGGCTACACCTTC. Encoded protein: CASSLADTSNYGYTF.

The sample holds a few counts of this clonotype. The gene calls are TRBV27 and TRBJ2-3, with D perhaps being TRBD1 or TRBD2 (5 bases each). V lost 0 bases and J lost 7, with 17 bases in between. Germline lookup yields CDR1 MNHEY and CDR2 SMNVEV (reference sequence). The CDR3 is 16 amino acids. The CDR3 nucleotides are TGTGCCAGCAGTTTATCGACAGTTGGGACCTCCCATACGCAGTATTTT. Amino acid sequence: CASSLSTVGTSHTQYF.

This clonotype was found a few times. J is TRBJ1-2 and V is TRBV3-1; TRBD1 matches at 12 bases. The germline CDR1 and CDR2 sequences are LGHDT and YNNKEL (reference sequence). With V trimmed by 3 bases and J by 4 bases, 15 bases remained unmatched. The CDR3 runs 19 residues. The CDR3 nucleotides are TGTGCCAGCAGCCAGGGTCCGGGACAGGGGGCCTTTTTAGTCTATGGCTACACCTTC. Protein: CASSQGPGQGAFLVYGYTF. Filled out from reference TRBV3-1 and TRBJ1-2, the complete variable domain reads DTAVSQTPKYLVTQMGNDKSIKCEQNLGHDTMYWYKQDSKKFLKIMFSYNNKELIINETVPNRFSPKSPDKAHLNLHINSLELGDSAVYFCASSQGPGQGAFLVYGYTFGSGTRLTVV.

This clonotype was recorded at least ten times. This rearrangement joins TRBV20-1 to TRBJ2-3, with 7 bases fitting TRBD1. CDR3 size: 14 residues. CDR1 DFQATT and CDR2 SNEGSKA come from the germline V gene (reference sequence). V lost 3 bases and J lost 2; bases outside the gene matches: 5. Written as DNA, the CDR3 is TGCAGTGCTAGGGATACAGGGGACACAGATACGCAGTATTTT. Amino acids: CSARDTGDTDTQYF.

This clonotype was seen only a few times. The chain combines TRBV10-3 with TRBJ2-7; TRBD1 matches at 8 bases. V dropped 5 bases and J dropped 0; count of bases not matched to a gene: 6. The CDR3 has 15 residues. CDR1 and CDR2 (germline): ENHRY, SYGVKD. CDR3 residues: CAISRQGKASYEQYF. The DNA of the CDR3 is TGTGCCATCAGTCGACAGGGGAAGGCCTCCTACGAGCAGTACTTC.

This clonotype has only a few counts. This chain links TRBV24-1 with TRBJ1-1; D gene unclear. Germline V gives CDR1 KGHDR, CDR2 SFDVKD. This CDR3 is 12 amino acids long. The V gene lost 3 bases and the J gene lost 8 bases, with 9 bases spanning the gap. CDR3 sequence (DNA): TGTGCCACCAGTGATCGGGCTGGAGAAGCTTTCTTT. Its translation is CATSDRAGEAFF.

This clonotype appeared a single time. At one end, the junction sequence differs from germline, possibly due to a read error. The chain has TRBV27 and TRBJ2-3; D call uncertain. The CDR3 covers 14 residues. In germline, CDR1 is MNHEY, CDR2 SMNVEV (reference sequence). The DNA of the CDR3 is TGTGTCAGCAGCCCTTGGGCCCGCACAGATACGCAGTATTTT. This gives the protein CVSSPWARTDTQYF.

The V gene is TRBV7-2, the J gene TRBJ2-2; D may correspond to TRBD1 or TRBD2 (5 bases each). The V end was cut by 5 bases, the J end by 7 bases, with 17 bases between. CDR1 is SGHTA, CDR2 FQGNSA, per germline. The CDR3 length is 15 residues. In DNA, the CDR3 is TGTGCCAGCAGCCTTGGTGGGGGAACAGGCGGGGAGCTGTTTTTT. It specifies CASSLGGGTGGELFF.

This clonotype was found many times. The chain has TRBV7-2 and TRBJ1-6; unclear D gene. V was cut by 1 base and J by 7 bases, with 8 bases left in between. The CDR3 has 14 residues. The germline gives CDR1 SGHTA, CDR2 FQGNSA. The CDR3 region is CASSLGQLNSPLHF. The CDR3 bases are TGTGCCAGCAGCTTAGGTCAGCTAAATTCACCCCTCCACTTT.

About this clonotype itself: One junction end does not reproduce the germline sequence, and a read error may be involved. This rearrangement joins TRBV7-9 to TRBJ1-2; 9 positions match TRBD1. The CDR3 length is 16 residues. CDR1 is SEHNR and CDR2 is FQNEAQ in the germline V gene (reference sequence). In DNA, the CDR3 is TGTGCCGGCAGCTTGCCACCGGGACAGGGAAGCTATGGCTACACCTTC. Encoded protein: CAGSLPPGQGSYGYTF.

V is TRBV29-1 and J is TRBJ2-1; the D call may be TRBD1 or TRBD2 (6 bases each). This CDR3 is built from 13 residues. Trimming took 5 bases from V and 3 from J, leaving 11 bases between them. Germline CDR1 is SQVTM and CDR2 is ANQGSEA. CDR3 DNA: TGCAGCGTTAGGGGGGCCAACTACAATGAGCAGTTCTTC. This codes for CSVRGANYNEQFF.